This T cell receptor (beta chain) was obtained from a study of control samples from healthy donors and cancer patients. Concerning this clone itself: The sample carries other DNA sequences with the same CDR3.

The protocol was immunoSEQ multiplex PCR, while the TCRdb copy is restricted to in-frame clones and leaves out a portion. The table has tens of thousands of clones, just over 90% seen once. Germline loops: CDR1 SEHNR, CDR2 FQNEAQ (reference sequence). The V and J ends lost 4 bases and 0 bases respectively, with 6 bases between them. The CDR3 length is 13 residues. Source material: blood. The sequence came from a woman aged 25 to 39 in good health. This sequence joins TRBV7-9 and TRBJ1-1; no reliable D call. The CDR3 loop reads CASSSSMNTEAFF. CDR3 DNA sequence: TGTGCCAGCAGCTCGTCAATGAACACTGAAGCTTTCTTT.